This TCR beta chain was recovered during a study of OX40 agonist ivuxolimab in advanced cancers. In terms of the full investigation: Ivuxolimab, which targeted the costimulatory receptor OX40 (CD134), was an agonistic, fully human IgG2 monoclonal antibody. The paper covers the monotherapy dose-escalation part of the phase I ivuxolimab trial, which included N ≈ 50 patients. Of the roughly 50 dose-escalation patients, hepatocellular carcinoma was present in about 20, melanoma in some 15, renal cell carcinoma in 9 and head and neck cancer in 9. Intravenous ivuxolimab was administered to patients every 2 weeks at six dose levels: 0.01, 0.1, 0.3, 1.5, 3 and 10 mg/kg. Partial responses occurred in three dose-escalation patients, of whom one had hepatocellular carcinoma and two had cutaneous melanoma. Peripheral TCRbeta sequencing aimed to test whether ivuxolimab altered TCR sequence diversity and caused clonal T-cell expansion. Patients were allowed to have had prior anti-PD-1, anti-PD-L1 or anti-CTLA-4 therapy, and approximately 39% of the dose-escalation patients had been treated with checkpoint inhibitors. In the dose-escalation cohort, over 65% of patients were male, and the mean age was roughly 60 years, with a range of about 23 to 85.

Study-wide conclusions, independent of this receptor: At doses of 0.1 to 3.0 mg/kg, clonal expansion of both CD4+ and CD8+ blood T cells was observed from baseline to week 6. Partial responders in the 0.1-3.0 mg/kg groups had among the lowest normalized peripheral clonal expansion, especially among CD8+ T cells. After ivuxolimab, CD8+ T cells had more expanded clones than CD4+ T cells on average. The antigen specificity of the clonally expanded peripheral T cells was not determined. Low levels of normalized T-cell clonal expansion were also seen in some patients who did not respond.

On this clone: This clone's antigen is unknown. Within one base of it there is no much larger clone, and no base qualities were kept.

Per the germline V gene, KGHSH is the CDR1 and LQKENI is the CDR2. The junction shows trimming of 2 bases on V and 2 bases on J, and the gene matches do not reach 5 bases of it. Taken from cysteine to phenylalanine, the CDR3 has 16 residues. Left in the record is the CDR3 DNA by itself, 48 bases read in frame from the first base. To sequence the TCRbeta CDR3 region, genomic DNA was isolated from the sorted cells. The immunoSEQ Assay was used for sequencing of TCRbeta CDR3 regions. This is the immuneACCESS table as TCRdb keeps it, with only in-frame sequences that have V and J called. A part of the clones is gone; compared with another copy, unresolved V genes explain less than half, and the rest is unexplained. Counted in this sample were more than 65,000 clones; around 84% of them appeared once. The ten largest clones represent 2% to 2.5% of the sample. Patients with autoimmune disease history or receiving systemic immunosuppression were excluded from the trial. Peripheral blood for TCR sequencing was collected from all dose cohorts at baseline, on cycle 4 day 1, and on cycle 7 day 1. Samples came from an open-label, multicenter, first-in-human phase I dose-escalation trial of ivuxolimab. Adults with locally advanced or metastatic melanoma, renal cell, hepatocellular, or head and neck squamous cell carcinoma were enrolled in the trial. Before TCR sequencing, CD4+ T cells and CD8+ T cells from peripheral blood were sorted into separate populations.

This specimen consisted of CD4+ or CD8+ T cells sorted from blood, obtained in a trial of the OX40 agonist ivuxolimab. The chain joins TRBV18 to TRBJ2-2; TRBD1 matches 7 bases in the middle. The receptor was isolated from an adult with an advanced solid tumor such as melanoma, head and neck, liver or kidney cancer. The nucleotide sequence reads as follows: TGTGCCAGCTCACCAACCGGGACAGTCAACACCGGGGAGCTGTTTTTT. The encoded protein is CASSPTGTVNTGELFF.